The 23 T cell receptor beta chains below all came from one sample that was sequenced in a study of blood T cell repertoires in COVID-19. Using immunoSEQ multiplex PCR, the repertoire was profiled, and TCRdb retains in-frame clones only, with some absent. This table has 70,000 or so clones, around four fifths appearing once. Sequenced sample: peripheral blood. These receptors were collected from an elderly man with active or convalescent COVID-19.

This chain connects TRBV6-5 to TRBJ2-5; D gene ambiguous. Trimming stripped 2 bases from V and 3 bases from J, with 7 bases between. This CDR3 region has 13 residues. Germline V lookup: CDR1 MNHEY, CDR2 SVGAGI. The CDR3 sequence: CASSYRVEETQYF. The CDR3 region has the DNA TGTGCCAGCAGTTACCGGGTCGAAGAGACCCAGTACTTC.

V and J are TRBV20-1 and TRBJ2-3; D is possibly TRBD1 (6 bases). Trimming cost V 8 bases and J 8 bases, with 14 bases left between them. CDR3 length: 11 amino acids. The germline gives CDR1 DFQATT, CDR2 SNEGSKA (reference sequence). The CDR3 is CSIHREGTQYF. The CDR3 nucleotides are TGCAGTATCCACAGGGAAGGTACGCAGTATTTT.

The V call is TRBV4-1, the J call TRBJ1-6, with 8 bases fitting TRBD1. V was clipped by 0 bases and J by 0 bases; unmatched bases: 13. The CDR3 loop spans 21 amino acids. Germline assignment: CDR1 MGHRA and CDR2 YSYEKL. The CDR3, as DNA: TGCGCCAGCAGCCAAGAATATGCGGCAGGGGGCCGTAGCTCCTATAATTCACCCCTCCACTTT. Its protein is CASSQEYAAGGRSSYNSPLHF.

This clone was seen just once. The chain joins TRBV5-4 to TRBJ2-7, with TRBD1 matching 8 bases. Germline trimming cut 0 bases from V and 0 bases from J; bases unmatched to any gene: 5. This CDR3 comprises 16 residues. The V gene's germline CDR1 is SGHNT and CDR2 YYREEE (reference sequence). CDR3: CASSLGRDRFSYEQYF. The CDR3 region has the DNA TGTGCCAGCAGCTTGGGCCGGGACAGGTTCTCCTACGAGCAGTACTTC.

This clone was observed a few times. The chain couples TRBV19 to TRBJ2-2; 8 bases agree with TRBD2. V dropped 5 bases and J dropped 4; count of bases not matched to a gene: 3. The CDR3 loop spans 14 amino acids. Per germline, CDR1 LNHDA and CDR2 SQIVND (reference sequence). The CDR3 DNA follows: TGTGCCAGTAGTCTGCTAGCGGGCACCGGGGAGCTGTTTTTT. Translation gives CASSLLAGTGELFF.

This clone occurred a few times. This chain links TRBV28 with TRBJ2-7; TRBD1 agrees at 9 bases. The CDR3 sequence is 14 residues long. Germline V lookup: CDR1 MDHEN, CDR2 SYDVKM. V trimming: 10 bases; J trimming: 5 bases; junction bases outside the gene matches: 12. CDR3 bases: TGTGCCATCGCCGTGGACAGGGGCGTCAACGAGCAGTACTTC. This sequence encodes CAIAVDRGVNEQYF.

The chain is built from TRBV5-1 and TRBJ2-2; the match to TRBD1 covers 12 bases. The V gene's germline CDR1 is SGHRS and CDR2 YFSETQ. V lost 5 bases, J lost 6 bases, and 8 bases stayed unmatched. CDR3 length: 16 residues. This CDR3 reads CASRFNRDRGPGELFF. CDR3 sequence (DNA): TGCGCCAGCAGATTCAACCGGGACAGGGGGCCCGGGGAGCTGTTTTTT.

The rearrangement joins TRBV12-3 or TRBV12-4 to TRBJ1-3, with 7 bases lining up with TRBD1. This CDR3 spans 13 amino acids. Trimming at V came to 5 bases and at J to 7 bases, leaving 5 bases not matched to a gene. CDR3 sequence: CASSPSQGNTIYF. In nucleotides, the CDR3 is TGTGCCAGCAGTCCGTCACAGGGGAACACCATATATTTT.

The gene calls are TRBV19 and TRBJ2-5; 11 bases are shared with TRBD1. The CDR3 spans 15 residues. With 7 bases clipped from V and 5 bases from J, the junction kept 9 bases outside the gene matches. Germline V gene sequence: CDR1 LNHDA, CDR2 SQIVND (reference sequence). For the CDR3, the DNA is TGTGCCAGTACGGGACAGGGGGGAGTTTGGGAGACCCAGTACTTC. Its protein product is CASTGQGGVWETQYF.

V gene TRBV6-5 combines with J gene TRBJ1-2, with 8 positions matching TRBD1. This CDR3 region has 15 residues. CDR1 MNHEY and CDR2 SVGAGI come from the germline V gene. The V gene end was trimmed by 6 bases and the J gene end by 6 bases; junction bases not matched to a gene: 12. The CDR3 DNA reads TGTGCCAGCAGACAGAGTTTCCTACAGGGGGATGGCTACACCTTC. This encodes CASRQSFLQGDGYTF.

This chain links TRBV7-9 with TRBJ2-5, with 9 positions matching TRBD1. Trimming removed 5 bases from V and 4 bases from J; junction bases left unmatched: 17. Per germline, CDR1 SEHNR and CDR2 FQNEAQ (reference sequence). The CDR3 contains 18 residues. The DNA of the CDR3 is TGTGCCAGCAGCCGAGCCCTTTATTCCGACAGGGGGGCAGAGACCCAGTACTTC. It specifies CASSRALYSDRGAETQYF.

In its sample, this clone was seen once. The rearrangement links TRBV20-1 to TRBJ2-7; D is perhaps TRBD2 (5 bases). CDR1 and CDR2 (germline): DFQATT, SNEGSKA (reference sequence). The V end lost 5 bases, the J end lost 6 bases, and 11 bases lay between the germline ends. The CDR3 length is 11 residues. The CDR3 DNA reads as TGCAGTGCTCGGCTAGCTAGCGAGCAGTACTTC. It specifies CSARLASEQYF.

The CDR3 coding sequence is TGTGCCTGGAGGGCTAGCGGGATCGCTCACGAGCAGTACTTC. This gives the protein CAWRASGIAHEQYF. The chain links TRBV30 to TRBJ2-7; 9 nucleotides agree with TRBD2. The CDR3 is 14 residues long. Germline V gene data show CDR1 as GTSNPN and CDR2 as SVGIG (reference sequence). Trimming cost V 3 bases and J 5 bases; bases outside gene matches: 8.

This sequence joins TRBV6-5 and TRBJ2-1; 8 bases line up with TRBD1. Germline V gene data show CDR1 as MNHEY and CDR2 as SVGAGI. This CDR3 spans 15 amino acids. With 6 bases clipped from V and 3 bases from J, the junction kept 7 bases outside the gene matches. CDR3 in DNA: TGTGCCAGCAGCGACGGACAGGGTAGCTACAATGAGCAGTTCTTC. Amino acid sequence: CASSDGQGSYNEQFF.

The CDR3 DNA reads as TGTGCCAGTAGTATCGGGCAGGGCGGGATTCAGCCCCAGCATTTT. It specifies CASSIGQGGIQPQHF. The J gene is TRBJ1-5, the V gene TRBV19, with D possibly being TRBD1 (5 bases). Germline V gene sequence: CDR1 LNHDA, CDR2 SQIVND (reference sequence). Trimming left V 3 bases short and J 6 bases short, with 15 bases between. The CDR3 has 15 residues.

The gene calls are TRBV7-2 and TRBJ1-2, with D maybe TRBD1 (6 bases). Per germline, CDR1 SGHTA and CDR2 FQGNSA. This CDR3 region has 15 residues. V shed 1 base and J shed 0 bases, with 9 bases lying between them. For the CDR3, the DNA is TGTGCCAGCAGCTTAGATGCAGGGGCTAACTATGGCTACACCTTC. Its protein is CASSLDAGANYGYTF.

This clone has more than one count but fewer than ten. This chain links TRBV3-1 (or the pseudogene TRBV3-2) with TRBJ2-4, with 15 bases lining up with TRBD2. The V and J ends lost 6 bases and 4 bases, in that order; junction bases with no gene match: 4. This CDR3 comprises 16 residues. Germline CDR1 and CDR2: LGHDT and YNNKEL (reference sequence). CDR3 residues: CASRSGLAGGKNIQYF. In nucleotides, the CDR3 is TGTGCCAGCAGGTCGGGACTAGCGGGAGGTAAAAACATTCAGTACTTC.

The V gene is TRBV9, the J gene TRBJ2-7; 14 bases agree with TRBD2. The germline V gene encodes CDR1 SGDLS and CDR2 YYNGEE. With V trimmed by 2 bases and J by 7 bases, 11 bases remained unmatched. The CDR3 extends over 17 amino acids. CDR3 in amino acids: CASSVGLAGGSPVEQYF. In DNA, the CDR3 is TGTGCCAGCAGCGTCGGACTAGCGGGAGGTTCTCCGGTGGAGCAGTACTTC.

The rearrangement uses TRBV18 and TRBJ2-1; TRBD1 is a possible D gene (5 bases). V lost 5 bases to trimming and J lost 0 bases, with 11 bases between them. This CDR3 is 15 amino acids long. Germline V CDR1 and CDR2: KGHSH, LQKENI. CDR3 nucleotide sequence: TGTGCCAGCTCAGAAGGACACAGCTCCTACAATGAGCAGTTCTTC. Its translation: CASSEGHSSYNEQFF. The full variable domain, in which reference TRBV18 and TRBJ2-1 provide the parts outside the CDR3, is NAGVMQNPRHLVRRRGQEARLRCSPMKGHSHVYWYRQLPEEGLKFMVYLQKENIIDESGMPKERFSAEFPKEGPSILRIQQVVRGDSAAYFCASSEGHSSYNEQFFGPGTRLTVL.

This clone appeared a few times. The J gene is TRBJ2-3, the V gene TRBV11-3, with 9 bases lining up with TRBD2. V lost 5 bases to trimming and J lost 5 bases; unmatched junction nucleotides: 11. Germline values: CDR1 SGHNT, CDR2 YENEEA. The CDR3 totals 16 residues. CDR3 residues: CASSRGLAGEVDTQYF. The CDR3 region has the DNA TGTGCCAGCAGCCGCGGGTTAGCGGGAGAAGTAGATACGCAGTATTTT.

This clone was recorded only once. The V and J genes are TRBV5-1 and TRBJ2-1; a weak D match, TRBD2 (6 bases). The CDR3 covers 19 residues. Germline CDR1 reads SGHRS; CDR2 reads YFSETQ. Trimming took 4 bases from V and 0 from J, leaving 23 bases between them. The CDR3 loop is CASSLLAYQRDFSYNEQFF. The CDR3 DNA sequence: TGCGCCAGCAGCCTTCTAGCGTATCAACGAGACTTCTCCTACAATGAGCAGTTCTTC.

This chain uses TRBV4-2 with TRBJ2-7, with 8 positions matching TRBD2. CDR1 is LGHNA and CDR2 is YNFKEQ in the germline V gene. The CDR3 runs 15 residues. The V segment lost 1 base and the J segment 4 bases; nucleotides outside the gene matches: 6. CDR3 sequence (DNA): TGTGCCAGCAGCCAAGGTGGGTTAGCGGGATACGAGCAGTACTTC. Translating it yields CASSQGGLAGYEQYF.

This chain joins TRBV7-2 and TRBJ2-2, with 7 nucleotides matching TRBD2. Looked up from germline, CDR1 is SGHTA and CDR2 is FQGNSA. This CDR3 comprises 15 residues. Germline trimming cut 5 bases from V and 3 bases from J; bases unmatched to any gene: 6. In DNA, the CDR3 is TGTGCCAGCAGCCCCTTTGGACTAGACACCGGGGAGCTGTTTTTT. Its translation: CASSPFGLDTGELFF.